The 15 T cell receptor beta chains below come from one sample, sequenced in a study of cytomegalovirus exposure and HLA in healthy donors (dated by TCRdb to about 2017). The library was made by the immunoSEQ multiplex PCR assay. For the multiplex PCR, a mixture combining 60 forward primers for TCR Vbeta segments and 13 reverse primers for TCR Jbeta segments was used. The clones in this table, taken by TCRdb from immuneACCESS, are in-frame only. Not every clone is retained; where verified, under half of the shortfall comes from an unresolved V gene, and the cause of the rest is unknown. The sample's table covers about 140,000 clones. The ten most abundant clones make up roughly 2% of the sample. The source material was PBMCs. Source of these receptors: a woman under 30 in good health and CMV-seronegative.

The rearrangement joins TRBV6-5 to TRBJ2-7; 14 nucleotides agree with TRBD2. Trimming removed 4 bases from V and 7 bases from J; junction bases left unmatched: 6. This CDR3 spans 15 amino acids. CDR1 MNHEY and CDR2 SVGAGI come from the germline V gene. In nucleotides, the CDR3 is TGTGCCAGCAGTTCGGGACTAGCGGGAGTAGGTGAGCAGTACTTC. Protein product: CASSSGLAGVGEQYF.

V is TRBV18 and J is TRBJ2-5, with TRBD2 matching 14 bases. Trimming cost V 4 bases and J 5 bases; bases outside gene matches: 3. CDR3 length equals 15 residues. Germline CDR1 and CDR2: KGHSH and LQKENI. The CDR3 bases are TGTGCCAGCTCACTCGGACTAGCGGGAGGTGAGACCCAGTACTTC. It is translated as CASSLGLAGGETQYF.

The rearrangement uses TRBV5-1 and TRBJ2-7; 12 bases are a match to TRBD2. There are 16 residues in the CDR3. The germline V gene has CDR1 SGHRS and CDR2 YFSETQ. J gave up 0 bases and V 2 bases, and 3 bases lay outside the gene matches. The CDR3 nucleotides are TGCGCCAGCAGCTTAACTAGCGGGAGGACCTCCTACGAGCAGTACTTC. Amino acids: CASSLTSGRTSYEQYF.

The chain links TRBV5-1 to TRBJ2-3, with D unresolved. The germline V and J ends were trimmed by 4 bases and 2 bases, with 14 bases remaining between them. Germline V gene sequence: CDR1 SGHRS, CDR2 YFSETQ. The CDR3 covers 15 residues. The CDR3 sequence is CASSQEQLLTDTQYF. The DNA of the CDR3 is TGCGCCAGCAGCCAAGAACAGCTGCTCACAGATACGCAGTATTTT.

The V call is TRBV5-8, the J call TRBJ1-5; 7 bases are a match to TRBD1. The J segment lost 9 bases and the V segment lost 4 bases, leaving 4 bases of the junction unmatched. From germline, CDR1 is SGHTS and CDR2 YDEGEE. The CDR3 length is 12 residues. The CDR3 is CASSHRGTPQHF. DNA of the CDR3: TGTGCCAGCAGCCACAGGGGTACGCCCCAGCATTTT. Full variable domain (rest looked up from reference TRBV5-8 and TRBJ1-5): EAGVTQSPTHLIKTRGQQATLRCSPISGHTSVYWYQQALGLGLQFLLWYDEGEERNRGNFPPRFSGRQFPNYSSELNVNALELEDSALYLCASSHRGTPQHFGDGTRLSIL.

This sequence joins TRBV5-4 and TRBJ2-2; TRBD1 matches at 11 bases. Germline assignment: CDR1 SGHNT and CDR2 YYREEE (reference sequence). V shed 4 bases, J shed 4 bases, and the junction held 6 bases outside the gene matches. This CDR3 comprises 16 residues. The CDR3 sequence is CASSPRTGGITGELFF. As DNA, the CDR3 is TGTGCCAGCAGCCCCAGGACAGGGGGCATCACCGGGGAGCTGTTTTTT.

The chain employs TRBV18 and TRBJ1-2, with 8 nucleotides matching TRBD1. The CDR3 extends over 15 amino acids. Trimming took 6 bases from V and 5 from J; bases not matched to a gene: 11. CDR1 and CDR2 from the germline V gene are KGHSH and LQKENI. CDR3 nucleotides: TGTGCCAGCTCGGGAGAGGTCAGGGGGCCTTATGGCTACACCTTC. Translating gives CASSGEVRGPYGYTF.

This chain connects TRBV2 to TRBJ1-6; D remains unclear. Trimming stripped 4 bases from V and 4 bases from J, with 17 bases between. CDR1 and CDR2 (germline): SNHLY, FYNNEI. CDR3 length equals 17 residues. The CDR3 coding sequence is TGTGCCAGCAGTGCCAACCTCCCGCGGGAATATAATTCACCCCTCCACTTT. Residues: CASSANLPREYNSPLHF.

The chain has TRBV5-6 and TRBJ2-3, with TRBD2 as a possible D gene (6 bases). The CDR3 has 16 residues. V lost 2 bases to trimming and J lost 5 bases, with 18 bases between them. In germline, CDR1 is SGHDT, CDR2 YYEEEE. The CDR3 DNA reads TGTGCCAGCAGCTTAGGGACTCCCGGGATTAGAGATACGCAGTATTTT. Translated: CASSLGTPGIRDTQYF.

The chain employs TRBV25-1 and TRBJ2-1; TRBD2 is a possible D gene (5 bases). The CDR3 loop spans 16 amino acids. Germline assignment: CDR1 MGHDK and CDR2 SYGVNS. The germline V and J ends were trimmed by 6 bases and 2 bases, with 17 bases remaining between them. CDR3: CASSDTTEDAYNEQFF. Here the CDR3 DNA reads TGTGCCAGCAGCGATACGACGGAGGATGCCTACAATGAGCAGTTCTTC.

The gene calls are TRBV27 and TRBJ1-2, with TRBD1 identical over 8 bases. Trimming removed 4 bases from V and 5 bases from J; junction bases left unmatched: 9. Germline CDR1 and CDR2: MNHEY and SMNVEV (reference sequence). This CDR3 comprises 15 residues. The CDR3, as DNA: TGTGCCAGCAGTTCAAGGACAGGGTTCCCATATGGCTACACCTTC. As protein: CASSSRTGFPYGYTF.

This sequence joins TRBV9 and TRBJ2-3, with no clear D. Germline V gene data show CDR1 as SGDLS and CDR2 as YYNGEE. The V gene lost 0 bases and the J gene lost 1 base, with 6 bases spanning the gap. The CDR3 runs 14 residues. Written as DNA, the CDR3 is TGTGCCAGCAGCGTAGTTAGTCGCACAGATACGCAGTATTTT. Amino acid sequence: CASSVVSRTDTQYF.

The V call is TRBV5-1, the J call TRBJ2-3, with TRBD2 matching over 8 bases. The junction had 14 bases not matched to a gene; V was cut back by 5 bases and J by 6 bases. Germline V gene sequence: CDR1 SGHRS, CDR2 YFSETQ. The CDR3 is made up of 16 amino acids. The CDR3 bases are TGCGCCAGCAGTATAAATAGCGGGGCCGTCACGGATACGCAGTATTTT. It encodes CASSINSGAVTDTQYF. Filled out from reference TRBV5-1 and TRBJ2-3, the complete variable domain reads KAGVTQTPRYLIKTRGQQVTLSCSPISGHRSVSWYQQTPGQGLQFLFEYFSETQRNKGNFPGRFSGRQFSNSRSEMNVSTLELGDSALYLCASSINSGAVTDTQYFGPGTRLTVL.

CDR3 in DNA: TGTGCCAGCTCACAAATATCGGACTTCGGCTCTGGAAACACCATATATTTT. This encodes CASSQISDFGSGNTIYF. The gene calls are TRBV18 and TRBJ1-3; D is undetermined. Germline CDR1 and CDR2: KGHSH and LQKENI. This CDR3 region has 17 residues. V was trimmed by 4 bases and J by 0 bases, leaving 16 bases between them.

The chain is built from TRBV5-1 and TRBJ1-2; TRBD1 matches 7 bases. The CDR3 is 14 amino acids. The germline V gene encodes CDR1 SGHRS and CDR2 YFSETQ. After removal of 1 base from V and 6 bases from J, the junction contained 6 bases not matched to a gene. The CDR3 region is CASSLSAGGNGYTF. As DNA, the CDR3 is TGCGCCAGCAGCTTGTCGGCAGGGGGAAATGGCTACACCTTC.